This T cell receptor (beta chain) emerged from a study of shared clonotypes between healthy human individuals. The overall study: Two women and three men aged 18 to 49 made up the donors. Points from the study as a whole: The diversity represented, both genetic and in exposure history, was limited by few donors.

The method was immunoSEQ multiplex PCR; TCRdb's version includes in-frame clones alone and lacks a portion of them. The data contain 2 million to 2.5 million clones, approximately 94% of them singletons. This CDR3 region has 15 residues. V was trimmed by 4 bases and J by 7 bases, leaving 20 bases between them. CDR1 is MNHEY and CDR2 is SMNVEV in the germline V gene (reference sequence). Comments on this clone: No antigen is known for it.

Naive CD8 cells were CD45RO-negative, positively selected for CCR7, excluding terminally differentiated effector memory CD45RA+ cells. Donors were healthy HIV-negative adults without recently reported acute infections or vaccinations. Caucasian adults residing in Nashville, Tennessee made up all the donors. Sequenced material: naive CD8+ T cells from PBMCs. The chain uses TRBV27 and TRBJ2-7; D could derive from TRBD1 or TRBD2 (5 bases each). The receptor was derived from a man between 18 and 35 years old in good health. Some clones in this sample may be carry-over from other donors' samples. Here the CDR3 reads CASSYRDPRLQEQYF. The CDR3 DNA is TGTGCCAGCAGTTACCGGGACCCTAGGTTACAAGAGCAGTACTTC.